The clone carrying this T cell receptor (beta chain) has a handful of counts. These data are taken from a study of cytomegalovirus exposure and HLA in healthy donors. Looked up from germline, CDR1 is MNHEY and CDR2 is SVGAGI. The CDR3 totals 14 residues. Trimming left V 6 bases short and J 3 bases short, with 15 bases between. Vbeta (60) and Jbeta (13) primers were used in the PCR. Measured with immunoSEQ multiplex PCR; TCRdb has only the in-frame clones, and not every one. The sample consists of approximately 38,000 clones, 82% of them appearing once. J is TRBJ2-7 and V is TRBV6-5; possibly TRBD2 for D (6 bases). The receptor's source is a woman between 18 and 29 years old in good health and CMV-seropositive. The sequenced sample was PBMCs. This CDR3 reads CASSSDSGGYEQYF. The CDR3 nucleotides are TGTGCCAGCAGCTCCGACTCCGGGGGCTACGAGCAGTACTTC.